This passage covers 9 T cell receptor beta chains from one sample sequenced in a study of memory CD4+ T cells and cytomegalovirus serostatus (dated by TCRdb to between 2019 and 2020). The library was prepared using the immunoSEQ multiplex PCR assay. Sourced from immuneACCESS, this table was stored by TCRdb with only in-frame sequences that have V and J called. A share of the clones is absent; for the studies checked, an unresolved V gene accounts for under half, and the remainder has no known explanation. A total of 50,000 to 65,000 clones appear in this sample, about 73% of them only once. Of the sample, roughly 0.8% is held by the ten largest clones. Single viable CD3+CD4+CD8-CD45RO+ cells were sorted as memory CD4+ T cells on a FACSAria II. The specimen was memory CD4+ T cells from blood. The receptors here all came from an adult in good health and CMV-seronegative.

V is TRBV9 and J is TRBJ1-6; a possible D gene is TRBD1 (5 bases). CDR3 length: 15 amino acids. V lost 0 bases, J lost 9 bases, and 13 bases lay in between. Germline assignment: CDR1 SGDLS and CDR2 YYNGEE. CDR3: CASSVVWGWSSPLHF. As DNA, the CDR3 is TGTGCCAGCAGCGTAGTTTGGGGGTGGAGTTCACCCCTCCACTTT.

This clone was picked up one time. The chain recombines TRBV2 with TRBJ1-1, with no clear D. The V gene lost 8 bases and the J gene lost 4 bases, with 8 bases spanning the gap. Germline V CDR1 and CDR2: SNHLY, FYNNEI. CDR3 length: 11 residues. CDR3 amino acids: CASSRGTEAFF. CDR3 in DNA: TGTGCCAGCTCGCGCGGCACTGAAGCTTTCTTT.

The chain uses TRBV5-5 and TRBJ1-4; TRBD1 is a possible D gene (6 bases). The CDR3 runs to 15 residues. V was trimmed by 2 bases and J by 9 bases, leaving 17 bases between them. Germline-derived CDR1 and CDR2 are SGHKS and YYEKEE (reference sequence). This CDR3 reads CASSFGVGTQKKLFF. CDR3 nucleotide sequence: TGTGCCAGCAGCTTTGGAGTAGGGACACAGAAAAAACTGTTTTTT.

This chain uses TRBV11-1 with TRBJ1-6; D possibly corresponds to TRBD1 (5 bases). V was pared by 5 bases and J by 3 bases, with 8 bases between. Germline values: CDR1 SGHAT, CDR2 FQDESV (reference sequence). The CDR3 spans 14 residues. CDR3 sequence: CASSLGGYNSPLHF. The DNA of the CDR3 is TGTGCCAGCAGCCTCGGGGGCTATAATTCACCCCTCCACTTT.

The V call is TRBV5-1, the J call TRBJ2-7, with TRBD1 matching over 11 bases. The CDR3 covers 16 residues. Trimming at V came to 1 base and at J to 3 bases, leaving 6 bases not matched to a gene. The germline V gene encodes CDR1 SGHRS and CDR2 YFSETQ. The CDR3 DNA sequence: TGCGCCAGCAGCTTGAGGACCGGGACAGGGGGCTACGAGCAGTACTTC. Translated: CASSLRTGTGGYEQYF.

V and J are TRBV19 and TRBJ2-2, with 7 bases aligning to TRBD1. The CDR3 extends over 12 amino acids. The V segment lost 9 bases and the J segment 6 bases; nucleotides outside the gene matches: 4. The germline V gene has CDR1 LNHDA and CDR2 SQIVND (reference sequence). The CDR3 bases are TGTGCCAGCAAAGACAGGGCCGGGGAGCTGTTTTTT. It translates to CASKDRAGELFF.

The V gene is TRBV7-9, the J gene TRBJ2-2; unclear D gene. Trimming left V 3 bases short and J 2 bases short, with 7 bases between. The CDR3 spans 14 residues. The germline V gene encodes CDR1 SEHNR and CDR2 FQNEAQ (reference sequence). Written as DNA, the CDR3 is TGTGCCAGCAGCTTTATGGGTAACACCGGGGAGCTGTTTTTT. It is translated as CASSFMGNTGELFF.

This chain links TRBV13 with TRBJ2-7; 8 bases match TRBD2. Germline V gene data show CDR1 as PRHDT and CDR2 as FYEKMQ (reference sequence). After removal of 2 bases from V and 4 bases from J, the junction contained 10 bases not matched to a gene. CDR3 length equals 16 residues. The CDR3 is CASSLTPGGAFYEQYF. As DNA, the CDR3 is TGTGCCAGCAGCTTAACCCCGGGGGGGGCTTTTTACGAGCAGTACTTC.

The chain uses TRBV6-6 and TRBJ2-7; 10 nucleotides match TRBD1. J lost 6 bases, V lost 6 bases, and 8 bases had no gene match. This CDR3 comprises 14 residues. The V gene's germline CDR1 is MNHNY and CDR2 SVGAGI (reference sequence). DNA for the CDR3: TGTGCCAGCAGCTTCTCCGGACAGGGGGTCGAGCAGTACTTC. It yields the protein CASSFSGQGVEQYF.